The source of this T cell receptor (beta chain) is a study of early T cells in non-severe SARS-CoV-2 infection. Study-wide background: The authors sequenced bulk RNA from unsorted whole blood, leaving chains unpaired. General observations from the study: Comparison of clonotypes with VDJdb favored anti-spike CD8 responses while missing private and CD4 specificities.

This clonotype was counted between two and nine times. Antigen specificity is unknown. With 6 bases clipped from V and 4 bases from J, the junction kept 4 bases outside the gene matches. Germline V gives CDR1 SGHVS, CDR2 FQNEAQ. The CDR3 runs to 13 residues. Attachment of unique molecular identifiers to individual cDNA molecules was performed. TCRdb fed the 5' RACE reads into MiXCR, producing one record per CDR3 protein. The sample has roughly 56,000 distinct CDR3 sequences; 8% to 10% are singletons. The receptor was derived from an adult who was a healthcare worker with PCR-confirmed SARS-CoV-2 infection or an uninfected control (not recorded which). The gene calls are TRBV7-8 and TRBJ2-5; TRBD2 matches at 8 bases. The sequenced material came from whole blood. The CDR3 DNA reads TGTGCCAGCAGAAACGGGGGGGCAGAGACCCAGTACTTC. Translated, it gives CASRNGGAETQYF.